The 17 T cell receptor beta chains below come from one sample, sequenced in a study of cytomegalovirus exposure and HLA in healthy donors (dated by TCRdb to 2015 to 2018). The protocol used for the library was the immunoSEQ multiplex PCR assay. A mixture of 60 forward primers for TCR Vbeta segments and 13 reverse primers for TCR Jbeta segments was used in the multiplex PCR. TCRdb retrieved this table from immuneACCESS and kept in-frame rearrangements only. Not all clones are present; in checked studies, unresolved V genes account for under half, and no reason is known for the remainder. Present in this sample are 160,000 or so clones, over 70% of which were seen just once. Around 7% of the sample belongs to the ten largest clones. The sample consisted of PBMCs. The source of these receptors is a woman in her thirties or forties in good health and CMV-seropositive.

This clone was recorded a few times. The chain carries TRBV7-9 and TRBJ1-5; 8 bases align to TRBD1. Germline CDR1 reads SEHNR; CDR2 reads FQNEAQ (reference sequence). This CDR3 is built from 15 residues. V was pared by 1 base and J by 10 bases, with 9 bases of the junction left unmatched. The CDR3 protein is CASSLGENTGGPQHF. The CDR3 nucleotides read TGTGCCAGCAGCTTAGGGGAAAACACAGGGGGTCCCCAGCATTTT.

The chain links TRBV5-4 to TRBJ1-1; D remains ambiguous. This CDR3 has 15 residues. Trimming stripped 4 bases from V and 1 base from J, with 14 bases between. Germline V CDR1 and CDR2: SGHNT, YYREEE (reference sequence). CDR3 residues: CASSPREGANTEAFF. In DNA form, the CDR3 reads TGTGCCAGCAGCCCCCGGGAGGGCGCGAACACTGAAGCTTTCTTT.

V usage is TRBV7-9 and J usage is TRBJ2-2; no clear D gene. The CDR3 spans 14 residues. The ends were cut back, 5 bases at V and 0 bases at J, with 7 bases in the middle. Germline-derived CDR1 and CDR2 are SEHNR and FQNEAQ (reference sequence). CDR3 residues: CASSPRSNTGELFF. The CDR3 coding sequence is TGTGCCAGCAGCCCCAGATCGAACACCGGGGAGCTGTTTTTT.

This chain uses TRBV14 with TRBJ1-2; D call uncertain. Germline CDR1 reads SGHDN; CDR2 reads FVKESK. The germline V and J ends were trimmed by 0 bases and 4 bases, with 9 bases remaining between them. The CDR3 length is 14 residues. CDR3 sequence: CASSQDLSPYGYTF. Written as DNA, the CDR3 is TGTGCCAGCAGCCAAGACCTGTCCCCCTATGGCTACACCTTC.

Note on this clone: One end of the junction is discordant with germline, which a read error may explain. The chain uses TRBV5-1 and TRBJ2-6; D is possibly TRBD1 (5 bases). The CDR3 has 15 amino acids. Germline V gives CDR1 SGHRS, CDR2 YFSETQ. In nucleotides, the CDR3 is TGCGCCAGCAGCTTCAGTATCTCTGGGGCCAACGGCCTGACTTTC. As protein: CASSFSISGANGLTF.

The rearrangement links TRBV27 to TRBJ2-3, with D possibly matching TRBD2 (5 bases). Looked up from germline, CDR1 is MNHEY and CDR2 is SMNVEV (reference sequence). CDR3 length: 15 amino acids. Between the trimmed V and J ends, which lost 2 bases and 0 bases, there was a span of 9 bases. CDR3 sequence reads: CASSLGGHSTDTQYF. CDR3 DNA sequence: TGTGCCAGCAGTTTAGGAGGCCATAGCACAGATACGCAGTATTTT.

This clone was recorded a few times. The chain uses TRBV27 and TRBJ2-2; 8 bases align to TRBD1. Germline loops: CDR1 MNHEY, CDR2 SMNVEV (reference sequence). V trimming: 5 bases; J trimming: 4 bases; junction bases outside the gene matches: 6. The CDR3 sequence is 15 residues long. For the CDR3, the DNA is TGTGCCAGCAGTCGCGGACAGGGAGTCACCGGGGAGCTGTTTTTT. This codes for CASSRGQGVTGELFF.

This chain joins TRBV2 and TRBJ1-1; 9 nucleotides match TRBD1. The CDR3 spans 14 residues. CDR1 SNHLY and CDR2 FYNNEI come from the germline V gene. The V segment lost 4 bases and the J segment 10 bases; nucleotides outside the gene matches: 10. CDR3 region: CASSGDREVGRAFF. The DNA for the CDR3 is TGTGCCAGCAGTGGGGACAGGGAGGTGGGTCGAGCTTTCTTT.

This sequence joins TRBV7-3 and TRBJ2-1; perhaps TRBD1 as D (6 bases). The V gene's germline CDR1 is SGHTA and CDR2 FQGTGA. The CDR3 is made up of 13 amino acids. The germline V and J ends were trimmed by 3 bases and 9 bases, with 12 bases remaining between them. CDR3 amino acids: CASSLGAGSEQFF. CDR3 coding DNA: TGTGCCAGCAGCTTGGGGGCGGGTAGTGAGCAGTTCTTC.

This chain links TRBV2 with TRBJ1-2; D is uncertain. The CDR3 runs 13 residues. The V and J ends lost 3 bases and 8 bases respectively, with 13 bases between them. The germline V gene has CDR1 SNHLY and CDR2 FYNNEI. CDR3 in amino acids: CASSDGQVVGYTF. The CDR3 DNA is TGTGCCAGCAGTGATGGGCAGGTAGTAGGCTACACCTTC. Drawing the rest from reference TRBV2 and TRBJ1-2, the complete variable domain is EPEVTQTPSHQVTQMGQEVILRCVPISNHLYFYWYRQILGQKVEFLVSFYNNEISEKSEIFDDQFSVERPDGSNFTLKIRSTKLEDSAMYFCASSDGQVVGYTFGSGTRLTVV.

The chain carries TRBV7-8 and TRBJ2-3; a possible D gene is TRBD2 (6 bases). The CDR3 sequence is 14 residues long. Germline lookup yields CDR1 SGHVS and CDR2 FQNEAQ. V dropped 3 bases and J dropped 4 bases, with 11 bases sitting between them. In DNA form, the CDR3 reads TGTGCCAGCAGCTTCTCATTAGCGGCAGATACGCAGTATTTT. Its translation is CASSFSLAADTQYF.

On this clone: Because it lacks the conserved phenylalanine or tryptophan at the end, this CDR3 is likely a read error. V usage is TRBV6-1 and J usage is TRBJ1-2, with D hard to call. The CDR3 is made up of 15 amino acids. The V gene lost 6 bases and the J gene lost 2 bases, with 16 bases spanning the gap. CDR1 is MNHNS, CDR2 SASEGT, per germline. Written as DNA, the CDR3 is TGTGCCAGCAGGGTGGACGGGCGGGGAAACTATGGCTACACCCTC. This translates into CASRVDGRGNYGYTL.

This clone was detected only once. The chain carries TRBV19 and TRBJ2-3; 11 positions agree with TRBD2. CDR3 length: 15 residues. The ends lost 6 bases at V and 2 bases at J; junction bases unmatched: 4. Germline V lookup: CDR1 LNHDA, CDR2 SQIVND (reference sequence). The CDR3 sequence is CASRLAGGNTDTQYF. For the CDR3, the DNA is TGTGCCAGTAGGCTAGCGGGGGGAAACACAGATACGCAGTATTTT.

The gene calls are TRBV5-4 and TRBJ1-1; D might be TRBD1 (5 bases). This CDR3 is built from 14 residues. Deletions cut 0 bases from V and 0 bases from J, with 6 bases between. The germline V gene has CDR1 SGHNT and CDR2 YYREEE (reference sequence). The DNA for the CDR3 is TGTGCCAGCAGCTTGGGACAGATGAACACTGAAGCTTTCTTT. The encoded protein is CASSLGQMNTEAFF.

With regard to this clone: Other DNA sequences in the sample encode the same CDR3. CDR3 protein: CATSRPLETQYF. The CDR3 DNA is TGTGCCACCAGCAGACCTCTAGAGACCCAGTACTTC. This sequence joins TRBV15 and TRBJ2-5; no clear D gene. Germline assignment: CDR1 LNHNV and CDR2 YYDKDF (reference sequence). V was cut by 2 bases and J by 4 bases, with 5 bases left in between. The CDR3 is 12 residues long.

The chain couples TRBV6-5 to TRBJ1-2; D unresolved. Germline V gene sequence: CDR1 MNHEY, CDR2 SVGAGI. Trimming cost V 6 bases and J 6 bases, with 14 bases left between them. This CDR3 spans 13 amino acids. CDR3 in DNA: TGTGCCAGCAGACCGCCCCTCAGTCATGGCTACACCTTC. Encoded protein: CASRPPLSHGYTF.

The CDR3 loop is CASSPRGDSSDTQYF. In DNA, the CDR3 is TGTGCCAGCTCACCACGGGGGGACTCTTCAGATACGCAGTATTTT. V usage is TRBV18 and J usage is TRBJ2-3; D possibly corresponds to TRBD2 (6 bases). This CDR3 region has 15 residues. Germline V lookup: CDR1 KGHSH, CDR2 LQKENI. V gave up 1 base and J gave up 4 bases, with 12 bases separating them.